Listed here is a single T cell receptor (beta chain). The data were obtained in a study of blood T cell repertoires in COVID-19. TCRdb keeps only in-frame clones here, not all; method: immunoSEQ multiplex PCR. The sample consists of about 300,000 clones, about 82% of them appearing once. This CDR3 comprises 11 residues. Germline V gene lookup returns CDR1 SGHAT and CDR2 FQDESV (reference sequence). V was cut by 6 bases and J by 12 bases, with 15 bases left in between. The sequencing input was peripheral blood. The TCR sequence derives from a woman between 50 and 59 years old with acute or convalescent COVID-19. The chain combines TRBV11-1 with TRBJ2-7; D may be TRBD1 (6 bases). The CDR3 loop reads CASSLSWGRYF. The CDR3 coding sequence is TGTGCCAGCAGTCTAAGCTGGGGGCGGTACTTC.